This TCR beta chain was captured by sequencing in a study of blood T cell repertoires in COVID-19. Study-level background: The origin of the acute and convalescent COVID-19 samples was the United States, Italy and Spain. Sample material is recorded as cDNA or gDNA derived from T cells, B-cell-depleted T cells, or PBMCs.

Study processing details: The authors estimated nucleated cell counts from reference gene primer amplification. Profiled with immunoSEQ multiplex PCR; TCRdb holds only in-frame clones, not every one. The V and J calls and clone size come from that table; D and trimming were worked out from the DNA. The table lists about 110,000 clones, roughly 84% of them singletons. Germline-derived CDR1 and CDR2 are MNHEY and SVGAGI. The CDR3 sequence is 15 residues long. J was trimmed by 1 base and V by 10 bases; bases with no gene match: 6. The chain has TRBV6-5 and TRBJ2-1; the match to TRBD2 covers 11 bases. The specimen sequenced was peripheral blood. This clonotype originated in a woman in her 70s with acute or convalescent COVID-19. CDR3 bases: TGTGCCACCATCCGACTAGCGGGGTCCTACAATGAGCAGTTCTTC. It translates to CATIRLAGSYNEQFF.